Shown below are 4 T cell receptor beta chains from a single sample sequenced in a study of shared clonotypes between healthy human individuals. The method was immunoSEQ multiplex PCR; TCRdb's version includes in-frame clones alone and lacks a portion of them. There are roughly 2.6 million clones in the sample; approximately 90% occur only once, and 0.14% lies in the top ten. Specimen: naive CD4+ T cells sorted from blood. The subset was: CD45RA+ positively selected. All receptors come from a man aged 18 to 29 in good health.

The rearrangement links TRBV14 to TRBJ1-6; the D is unclear. In germline, CDR1 is SGHDN, CDR2 FVKESK. This CDR3 is 16 amino acids long. Trimming removed 0 bases from V and 10 bases from J, with 16 bases in between. The CDR3 DNA reads TGTGCCAGCAGCCAAGATGGGCCGGGGAGACGGTCACCCCTCCACTTT. Protein: CASSQDGPGRRSPLHF.

This clone is a singleton in its sample. The V gene is TRBV18, the J gene TRBJ1-3; possibly TRBD1 for D (6 bases). Germline CDR1 and CDR2: KGHSH and LQKENI. This CDR3 contains 15 residues. Between the trimmed V and J ends, which lost 3 bases and 4 bases, there was a span of 13 bases. CDR3 amino acids: CASSPPGGPGNTIYF. As DNA, the CDR3 is TGTGCCAGCTCACCCCCGGGGGGCCCCGGAAACACCATATATTTT.

The table lists this clone with a count of one. This sample includes further DNA sequences coding for the same CDR3. The chain is built from TRBV9 and TRBJ2-5; TRBD2 aligns across 7 bases. With 4 bases clipped from V and 2 bases from J, the junction kept 5 bases outside the gene matches. The germline CDR1 and CDR2 sequences are SGDLS and YYNGEE. The CDR3 length is 14 residues. The CDR3 region is CASSPPGLQETQYF. The CDR3 coding sequence is TGTGCCAGCAGCCCACCGGGACTACAAGAGACCCAGTACTTC.

Concerning this clone itself: This sample includes further DNA sequences coding for the same CDR3. This rearrangement joins TRBV9 to TRBJ2-5, with TRBD2 matching over 12 bases. The CDR3 spans 17 residues. CDR1 is SGDLS, CDR2 YYNGEE, per germline. Trimming cost V 0 bases and J 3 bases; bases outside gene matches: 6. The CDR3 sequence is CASSVGWGLAGEETQYF. In DNA, the CDR3 is TGTGCCAGCAGCGTAGGGTGGGGACTAGCGGGTGAAGAGACCCAGTACTTC.